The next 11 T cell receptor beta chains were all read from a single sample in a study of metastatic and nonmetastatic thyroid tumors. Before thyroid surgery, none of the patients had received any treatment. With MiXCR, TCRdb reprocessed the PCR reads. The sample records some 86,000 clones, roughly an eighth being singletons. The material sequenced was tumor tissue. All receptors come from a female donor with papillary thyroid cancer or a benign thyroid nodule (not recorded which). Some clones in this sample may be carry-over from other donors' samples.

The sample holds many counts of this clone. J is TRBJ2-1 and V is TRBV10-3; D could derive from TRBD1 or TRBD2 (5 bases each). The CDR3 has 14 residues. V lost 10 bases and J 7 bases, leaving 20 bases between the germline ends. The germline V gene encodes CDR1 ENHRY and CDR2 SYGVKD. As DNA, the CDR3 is TGTGCCACCAGGGACCCCCGGAGGTATAATGAGCAGTTCTTC. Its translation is CATRDPRRYNEQFF.

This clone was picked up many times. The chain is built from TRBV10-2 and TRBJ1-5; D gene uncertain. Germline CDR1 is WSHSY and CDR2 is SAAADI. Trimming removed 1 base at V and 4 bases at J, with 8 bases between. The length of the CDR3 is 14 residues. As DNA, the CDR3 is TGCGCCAGCAGTGAGTTTAGACTAAATCAGCCCCAGCATTTT. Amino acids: CASSEFRLNQPQHF.

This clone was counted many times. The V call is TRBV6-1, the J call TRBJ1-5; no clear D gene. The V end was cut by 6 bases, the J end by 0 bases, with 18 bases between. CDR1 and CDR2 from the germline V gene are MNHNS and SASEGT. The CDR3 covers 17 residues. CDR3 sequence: CASRPYLDGHSNQPQHF. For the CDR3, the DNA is TGTGCCAGCAGACCATACCTTGATGGGCATAGCAATCAGCCCCAGCATTTT.

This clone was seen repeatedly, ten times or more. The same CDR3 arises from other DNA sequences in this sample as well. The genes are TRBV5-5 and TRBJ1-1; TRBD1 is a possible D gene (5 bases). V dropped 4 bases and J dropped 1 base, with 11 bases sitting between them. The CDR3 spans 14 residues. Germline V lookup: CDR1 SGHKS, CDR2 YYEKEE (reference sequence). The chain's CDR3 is CASSRGRANTEAFF. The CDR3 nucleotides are TGTGCCAGCAGCCGGGGCAGAGCGAACACTGAAGCTTTCTTT.

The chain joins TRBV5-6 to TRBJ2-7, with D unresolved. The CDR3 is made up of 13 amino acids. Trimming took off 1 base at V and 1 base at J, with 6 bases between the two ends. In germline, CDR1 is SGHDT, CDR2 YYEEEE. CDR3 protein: CASSLFGSYEQYF. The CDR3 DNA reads TGTGCCAGCAGCTTGTTTGGGTCCTACGAGCAGTACTTC.

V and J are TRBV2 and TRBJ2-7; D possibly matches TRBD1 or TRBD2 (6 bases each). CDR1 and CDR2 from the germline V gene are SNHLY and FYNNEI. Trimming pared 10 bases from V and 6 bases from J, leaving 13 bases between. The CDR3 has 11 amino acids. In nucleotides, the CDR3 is TGTGCCACGATCGAGGGGGGCGAGCAGTACTTC. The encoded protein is CATIEGGEQYF.

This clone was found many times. Here the CDR3 reads CASSYEGGRPDTQYF. CDR3 coding DNA: TGTGCCAGCAGTTACGAGGGCGGGAGGCCAGATACGCAGTATTTT. The chain has TRBV6-2 or TRBV6-3 and TRBJ2-3, with 8 bases aligning to TRBD2. J was trimmed by 4 bases and V by 2 bases; bases with no gene match: 5. The CDR3 spans 15 residues. In germline, CDR1 is MNHEY, CDR2 SVGEGT.

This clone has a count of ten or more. CDR3 residues: CASSPGSGRGTDTQYF. In DNA form, the CDR3 reads TGTGCCAGCAGTCCGGGGAGCGGGAGAGGCACAGATACGCAGTATTTT. The rearrangement links TRBV7-2 to TRBJ2-3; 8 positions match TRBD2. Looked up from germline, CDR1 is SGHTA and CDR2 is FQGNSA. This CDR3 spans 16 amino acids. The junction had 9 bases not matched to a gene; V was cut back by 6 bases and J by 1 base.

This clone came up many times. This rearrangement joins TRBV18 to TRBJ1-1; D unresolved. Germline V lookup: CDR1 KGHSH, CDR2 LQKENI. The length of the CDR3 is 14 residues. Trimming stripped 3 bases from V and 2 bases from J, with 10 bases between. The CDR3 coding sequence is TGTGCCAGCTCACCCGTCAGCGATAACACTGAAGCTTTCTTT. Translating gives CASSPVSDNTEAFF. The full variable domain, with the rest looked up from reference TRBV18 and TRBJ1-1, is NAGVMQNPRHLVRRRGQEARLRCSPMKGHSHVYWYRQLPEEGLKFMVYLQKENIIDESGMPKERFSAEFPKEGPSILRIQQVVRGDSAAYFCASSPVSDNTEAFFGQGTRLTVV.

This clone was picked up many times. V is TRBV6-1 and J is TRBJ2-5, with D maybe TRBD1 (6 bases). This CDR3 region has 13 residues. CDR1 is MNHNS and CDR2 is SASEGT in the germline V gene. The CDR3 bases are TGTGCGACCGCCCGGACAGCACCTGAGACCCAGTACTTC. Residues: CATARTAPETQYF.

The CDR3 DNA follows: TGTGCCAGCAGCTTGGGCCCGGGGCGGTACACCTTC. Encoded protein: CASSLGPGRYTF. This chain joins TRBV5-4 and TRBJ1-2, with D possibly matching TRBD1 (5 bases). CDR3 length: 12 amino acids. CDR1 is SGHNT, CDR2 YYREEE, per germline (reference sequence). The V gene lost 0 bases and the J gene lost 11 bases, with 11 bases spanning the gap.